This T cell receptor beta chain was documented in a study of T cells in Graves' hyperthyroidism and ophthalmopathy. Aged 18 to 65, the patients had hyperthyroidism that was newly diagnosed and had lasted under 2 months. From RNA transcripts, TCR beta CDR3 regions were amplified. In the first-round RT-PCR of the TCR CDR3, the HTBI primer set was used. TCRdb analysed the multiplex PCR reads with MiXCR anew, one entry per CDR3 protein. This sample yields about 840,000 distinct CDR3 sequences, of which over 35% are seen a single time; about 8.9% belongs to the top ten. Germline V CDR1 and CDR2: SGHDT, YYEEEE. V was trimmed by 3 bases and J by 8 bases, leaving 14 bases between them. CDR3 length: 13 amino acids. This clonotype was counted at least ten times.

The chain recombines TRBV5-6 with TRBJ1-2, with D maybe TRBD1 (5 bases). Sequenced material: blood. This clonotype was sampled from a man younger than 35 with Graves' hyperthyroidism. Written as DNA, the CDR3 is TGTGCCAGCAGCTATGGACAAGCTGGCGGCTACACCTTC. Protein: CASSYGQAGGYTF.